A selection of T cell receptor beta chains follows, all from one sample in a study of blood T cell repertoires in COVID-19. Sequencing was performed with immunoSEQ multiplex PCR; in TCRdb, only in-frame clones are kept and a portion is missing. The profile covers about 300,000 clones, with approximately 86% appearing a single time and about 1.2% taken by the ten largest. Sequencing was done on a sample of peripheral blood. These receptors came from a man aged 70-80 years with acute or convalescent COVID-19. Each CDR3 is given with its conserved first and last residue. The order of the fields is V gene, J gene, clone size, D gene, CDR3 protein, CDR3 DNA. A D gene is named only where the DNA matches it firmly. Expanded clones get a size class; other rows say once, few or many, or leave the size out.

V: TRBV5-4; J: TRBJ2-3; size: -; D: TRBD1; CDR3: CASSLDRGTDTQYF; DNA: TGTGCCAGCAGCCTAGACAGGGGCACAGATACGCAGTATTTT
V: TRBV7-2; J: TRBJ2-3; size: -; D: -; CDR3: CASSPNLQGTDTQYF; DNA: TGTGCCAGCAGCCCGAACCTCCAGGGTACAGATACGCAGTATTTT
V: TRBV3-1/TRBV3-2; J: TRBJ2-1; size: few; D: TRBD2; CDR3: CASSHRGGGGKYNEQFF; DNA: TGTGCCAGCAGCCACCGCGGGGGCGGGGGGAAGTACAATGAGCAGTTCTTC
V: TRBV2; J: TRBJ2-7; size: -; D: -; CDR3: CASSPTGIPYEQYF; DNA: TGTGCCAGCAGCCCGACAGGTATTCCCTACGAGCAGTACTTC
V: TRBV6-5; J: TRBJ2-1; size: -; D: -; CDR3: CASSLGRHNEQFF; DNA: TGTGCCAGCAGTCTGGGGAGACACAATGAGCAGTTCTTC
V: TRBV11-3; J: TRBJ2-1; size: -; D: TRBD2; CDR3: CASSRTSGLSYNEQFF; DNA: TGTGCCAGCAGCCGCACTAGCGGCCTTTCCTACAATGAGCAGTTCTTC
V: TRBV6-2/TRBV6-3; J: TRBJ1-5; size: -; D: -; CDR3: CASSSLTATYNQPQHF; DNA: TGTGCCAGCAGTTCGCTGACAGCCACCTACAATCAGCCCCAGCATTTT
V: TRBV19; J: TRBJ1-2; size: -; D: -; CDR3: CASRRTTNYGYTF; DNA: TGTGCCAGTAGGCGAACCACTAACTATGGCTACACCTTC
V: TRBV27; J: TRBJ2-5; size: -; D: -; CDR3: CASSSVGETQYF; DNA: TGTGCCAGCAGTTCCGTCGGAGAGACCCAGTACTTC
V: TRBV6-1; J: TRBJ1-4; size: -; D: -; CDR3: CASSDSFPGEKLFF; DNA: TGTGCCAGCAGTGATTCCTTCCCGGGGGAAAAACTGTTTTTT
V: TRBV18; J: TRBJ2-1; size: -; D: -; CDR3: CASSPQAGSYNEQFF; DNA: TGTGCCAGCTCACCACAGGCAGGGTCCTACAATGAGCAGTTCTTC
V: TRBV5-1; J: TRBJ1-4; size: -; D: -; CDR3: CASSLAGRSSTNEKLFF; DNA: TGCGCCAGCAGCTTGGCAGGCAGATCATCAACTAATGAAAAACTGTTTTTT
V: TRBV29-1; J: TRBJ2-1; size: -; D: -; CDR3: CSGGGAVNNEQFF; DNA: TGCAGCGGGGGTGGGGCGGTAAACAATGAGCAGTTCTTC
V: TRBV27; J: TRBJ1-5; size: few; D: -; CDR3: CASRGAYGNQPQHF; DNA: TGTGCCAGCAGAGGGGCCTATGGCAATCAGCCCCAGCATTTT
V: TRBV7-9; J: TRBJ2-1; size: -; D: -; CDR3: CASSYSSEQFF; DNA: TGTGCCAGCAGCTATTCCAGTGAGCAGTTCTTC
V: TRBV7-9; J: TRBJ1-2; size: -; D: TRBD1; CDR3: CASSPGQGYYGYTF; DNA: TGTGCCAGCAGTCCTGGACAGGGTTACTATGGCTACACCTTC
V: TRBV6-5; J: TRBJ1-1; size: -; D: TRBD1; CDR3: CASTRQGTTEAFF; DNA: TGTGCCAGCACAAGACAGGGTACCACTGAAGCTTTCTTT
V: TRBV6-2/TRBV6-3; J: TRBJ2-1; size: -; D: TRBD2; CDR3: CASSYSLQRLAGGHGNEQFF; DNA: TGTGCCAGCAGTTACTCTCTTCAGCGACTAGCGGGAGGGCACGGGAATGAGCAGTTCTTC
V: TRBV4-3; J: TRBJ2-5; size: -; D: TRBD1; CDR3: CASSQMGQGRETQYF; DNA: TGCGCCAGCAGCCAAATGGGACAGGGGAGAGAGACCCAGTACTTC
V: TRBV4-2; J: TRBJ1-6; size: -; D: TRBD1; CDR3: CASSQEDRVAYNSPLHF; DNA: TGTGCCAGCAGCCAAGAAGACAGGGTGGCCTATAATTCACCCCTCCACTTT
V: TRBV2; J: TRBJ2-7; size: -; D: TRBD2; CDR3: CASLGLAASYEQYF; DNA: TGTGCCAGCTTGGGACTAGCGGCATCCTACGAGCAGTACTTC
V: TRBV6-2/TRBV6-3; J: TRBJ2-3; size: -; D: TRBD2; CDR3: CASSIAGRPEDTQYF; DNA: TGTGCCAGCAGTATAGCGGGGAGGCCGGAGGATACGCAGTATTTT